Presented here are 4 T cell receptor beta chains from one specimen sequenced in a study of T cell clonality in common variable immunodeficiency. TCRdb keeps only in-frame clones here, not all; method: immunoSEQ multiplex PCR. The profile covers around 57,000 clones, none occurring a single time. The sample consisted of peripheral blood mononuclear cells. The receptors here all came from a person aged 18 to 75 in good health.

Notes on this clone: The CDR3 end falls 3 residues outside the read, so it is completed with the germline J gene. The rearrangement links TRBV5-1 to TRBJ2-5, with TRBD1 matching 10 bases. The ends lost 2 bases at V and 5 bases at J; junction bases unmatched: 9. The CDR3 is 16 amino acids. Germline-derived CDR1 and CDR2 are SGHRS and YFSETQ. CDR3 DNA (partial): TGCGCCAGCAGCTTTTGGACAGGGGGGGTCGGTGAGACC. It yields the protein CASSFWTGGVGET. The entire CDR3 is CASSFWTGGVGETQYF.

This clone has a handful of counts. The read stops 3 residues short of the end of the CDR3; the missing end is completed from the germline J gene. V gene TRBV20-1 combines with J gene TRBJ2-7; D might be TRBD2 (5 bases). Germline lookup yields CDR1 DFQATT and CDR2 SNEGSKA (reference sequence). The CDR3 consists of 13 residues. V shed 1 base and J shed 4 bases, with 11 bases lying between them. The CDR3 is CSARGRRLYEQYF. Partial CDR3 DNA: TGCAGTGCTAGAGGCAGGAGGTTATACGAG.

This clone was observed at least ten times. The sequenced fragment ends 3 residues before the CDR3 boundary, so the rest is inferred from the germline J gene. The chain has TRBV19 and TRBJ2-7, with 14 bases fitting TRBD2. Germline CDR1 reads LNHDA; CDR2 reads SQIVND (reference sequence). The CDR3 has 20 residues. The V and J ends lost 3 bases and 4 bases, in that order; junction bases with no gene match: 17. Partial CDR3 DNA: TGTGCCAGTAGTATGGGGAGGAGGACTAGCGGGAGGCGACTTAGTTACGAG. It yields the protein CASSMGRRTSGRRLSYE. The entire CDR3 reads CASSMGRRTSGRRLSYEQYF.

In its sample, this clone was seen a few times. The read terminates 3 residues before the CDR3 end, so the remaining end is supplied by the germline J gene. The chain recombines TRBV18 with TRBJ1-5; 9 bases align to TRBD1. The J segment lost 6 bases and the V segment lost 4 bases, leaving 1 base of the junction unmatched. From germline, CDR1 is KGHSH and CDR2 LQKENI. The CDR3 is 13 amino acids. The sequenced part of the CDR3 DNA is TGTGCCAGCTCACAGGGACAGGGTCAGCCC. Protein: CASSQGQGQP. From start to end, the CDR3 is CASSQGQGQPQHF. Looking up the rest from reference TRBV18 and TRBJ1-5 gives the full variable domain: NAGVMQNPRHLVRRRGQEARLRCSPMKGHSHVYWYRQLPEEGLKFMVYLQKENIIDESGMPKERFSAEFPKEGPSILRIQQVVRGDSAAYFCASSQGQGQPQHFGDGTRLSIL.